This T cell receptor (beta chain) was captured in a study of T-cell memory formation after mild COVID-19. General observations from the study: Pre-infection memory carried some responding clones, suggesting that cross-reactive memory joined. Most CD4+ clones that shrank were in CM and EM, while CD8+ ones turned up in EMRA. From day 15 to 85, contracting clones were balanced between CD4 and CD8, whereas later expanders leaned toward CD4+.

TCRdb fed the 5' RACE reads into MiXCR, producing one record per CDR3 protein. Of approximately 250,000 distinct CDR3 sequences in the sample, approximately 15% were seen once. This clonotype was picked up a small number of times. Its antigen is as yet unknown. The CDR3 spans 17 residues. With 5 bases clipped from V and 9 bases from J, the junction kept 15 bases outside the gene matches. This receptor was taken from an adult woman who had mild COVID-19 (a few samples of this study predate the infection). Cell type and time point are not known. The sequencing sample was made of PBMCs or a T cell subset sorted from them (not recorded which). The rearrangement joins TRBV12-3 or TRBV12-4 to TRBJ1-5, with 11 bases lining up with TRBD1. As DNA, the CDR3 is TGTGCCAGCAGTCCCCGAATTTTGGGACAGGGGGTAGTGCCCCAGCATTTT. Its translation: CASSPRILGQGVVPQHF.